This T cell receptor beta chain was captured by sequencing in a study of T cells in Graves' hyperthyroidism and ophthalmopathy. Every diagnosis used clinical symptoms, serum thyroxine and TRAb, thyroid ultrasound and orbital computed tomography. RNA transcripts served as the template for amplifying TCR beta CDR3 regions. Initially, a first-round RT-PCR of the TCR CDR3 employed the HTBI primer set. Each CDR3 protein is one row after TCRdb ran MiXCR on the multiplex PCR reads. The data show hundreds of thousands of distinct CDR3 sequences, with roughly 14% seen just once and about 3.9% held by the top ten. This clonotype has at least ten counts. Germline-derived CDR1 and CDR2 are SGHDT and YYEEEE. This CDR3 spans 14 amino acids. Trimming removed 3 bases at V and 0 bases at J, with 7 bases between.

This TCR was sampled from a woman between 35 and 50 years old with Graves' ophthalmopathy. Sequencing was done on a sample of blood. The V and J genes are TRBV5-6 and TRBJ2-1, with a possible D match to TRBD2 (5 bases). In DNA, the CDR3 is TGTGCCAGCAGCTGGAGGAGCTCCTACAATGAGCAGTTCTTC. Translated, it gives CASSWRSSYNEQFF.